This section outlines one T cell receptor (beta chain) sequence together with its context. What it recognizes is unknown. These data belong to a study of shared clonotypes between healthy human individuals. Study-wide context: CD4 naive and CD4 memory each took three plates per donor, while CD8 naive took two and CD8 memory one. Findings and limits, study-wide: Non-shared clonotypes showed lower generation probabilities than clonotypes common to all four donors.

The CDR3 has 16 amino acids. Germline V gene data show CDR1 as MNHNY and CDR2 as SVGAGI (reference sequence). Unmatched junction bases numbered 8, after V lost 5 bases and J lost 0 bases. Naive CD8 cells comprised CD45RO-negative, CCR7-positively selected cells, excluding terminally differentiated effector memory CD45RA+ cells. Only Caucasian adults living in Nashville, Tennessee served as donors. This table comes from immunoSEQ multiplex PCR, and its TCRdb copy is limited to in-frame clones, with some not included. The sample contains around 2,000,000 clones, about 95% of which appear only once. This chain connects TRBV6-6 to TRBJ2-3; 7 bases map to TRBD2. This clonotype was sampled from a man between 18 and 29 years old in good health. The specimen sequenced was naive CD8+ T cells sorted from blood. For the CDR3, the DNA is TGTGCCAGCAGTGGCCTCGACGGGGGGAGCACAGATACGCAGTATTTT. This encodes CASSGLDGGSTDTQYF.